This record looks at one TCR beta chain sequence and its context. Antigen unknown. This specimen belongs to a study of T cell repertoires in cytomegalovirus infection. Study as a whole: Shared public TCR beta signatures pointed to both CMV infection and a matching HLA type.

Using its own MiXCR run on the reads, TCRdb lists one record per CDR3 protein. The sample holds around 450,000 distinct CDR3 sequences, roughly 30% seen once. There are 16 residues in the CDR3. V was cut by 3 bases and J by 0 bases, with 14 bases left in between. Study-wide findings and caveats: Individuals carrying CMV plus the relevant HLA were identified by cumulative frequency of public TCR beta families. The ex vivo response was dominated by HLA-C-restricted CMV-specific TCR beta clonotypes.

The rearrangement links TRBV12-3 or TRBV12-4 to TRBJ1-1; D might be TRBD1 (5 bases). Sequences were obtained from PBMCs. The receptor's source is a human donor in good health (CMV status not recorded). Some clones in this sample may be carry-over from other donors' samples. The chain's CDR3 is CASSLESGLLNTEAFF. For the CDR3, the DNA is TGTGCCAGCAGTTTGGAGTCAGGGTTGCTGAACACTGAAGCTTTCTTT.